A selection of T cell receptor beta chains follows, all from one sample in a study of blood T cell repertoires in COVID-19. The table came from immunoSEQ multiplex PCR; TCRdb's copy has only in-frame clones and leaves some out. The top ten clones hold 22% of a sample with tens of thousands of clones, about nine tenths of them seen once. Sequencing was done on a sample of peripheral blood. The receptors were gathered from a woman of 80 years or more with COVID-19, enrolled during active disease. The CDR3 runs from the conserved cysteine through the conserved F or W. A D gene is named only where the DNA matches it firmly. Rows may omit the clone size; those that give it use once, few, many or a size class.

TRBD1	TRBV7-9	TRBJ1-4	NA	TGTGCCAGCAGCCCCCCCCGCGCGGGGACAGGAAAAATGCAAATTTTTTTT	CASSPPRAGTGKMQIFF
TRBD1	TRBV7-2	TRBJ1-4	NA	TGTGCCAGCAGGCCCAGGGGGCGAGGAACTAATGAAAAACTGTTTTTT	CASRPRGRGTNEKLFF
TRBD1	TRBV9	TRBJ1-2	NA	TGTGCCAGCAGCCCAGCAGGGGGACAGCTCTATGGCTACACCTTC	CASSPAGGQLYGYTF
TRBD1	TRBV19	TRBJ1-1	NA	TGTGCCAGTAGTCCCCGACAGGGGGTGAACACTGAAGCTTTCTTT	CASSPRQGVNTEAFF
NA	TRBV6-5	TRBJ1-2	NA	TGTGCCAGCAGTTACTCGAGGTCAAGAGATGGCTACACCTTC	CASSYSRSRDGYTF
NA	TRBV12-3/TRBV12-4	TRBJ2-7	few	TGTGCCAGCAGTGGGTCTAGCTCCTACGAGCAGTACTTC	CASSGSSSYEQYF
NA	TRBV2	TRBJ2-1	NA	TGTGCCAGCACCCAGGGGCTGATTTCCTACAATGAGCAGTTCTTC	CASTQGLISYNEQFF
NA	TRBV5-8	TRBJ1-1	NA	TGTGCCAGCAGCTTTGATACAGGGCTCACTGAAGCTTTCTTT	CASSFDTGLTEAFF
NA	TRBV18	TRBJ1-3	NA	TGTGCCAGCTCTCTTGACAGGACCTCTGGAAACACCATATATTTT	CASSLDRTSGNTIYF
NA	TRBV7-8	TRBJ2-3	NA	TGTGCCAGCAGCTTATCGACGGGGGGCCCGGATACGCAGTATTTT	CASSLSTGGPDTQYF
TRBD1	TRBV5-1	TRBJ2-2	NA	TGCGCCAGCAGCGAACCGACAGGGGGTAACACCGGGGAGCTGTTTTTT	CASSEPTGGNTGELFF
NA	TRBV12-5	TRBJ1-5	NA	TGTGCTAGTTCCACAGGGTTTGGGAATCAGCCCCAGCATTTT	CASSTGFGNQPQHF
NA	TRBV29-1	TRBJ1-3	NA	TGCAGCGTTGAGAGGGTAGATGCAAACACCATATATTTT	CSVERVDANTIYF
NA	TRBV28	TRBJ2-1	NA	TGTGCCAGCAGTTTAGGCCGGCGGGTCTACAATGAGCAGTTCTTC	CASSLGRRVYNEQFF
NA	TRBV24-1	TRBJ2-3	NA	TGTGCCACCAGTGCCCGGGGGAGCACAGATACGCAGTATTTT	CATSARGSTDTQYF
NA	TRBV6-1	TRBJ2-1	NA	TGTGCCAGCAGTGATTTCCGGCAGGCCTACAATGAGCAGTTCTTC	CASSDFRQAYNEQFF
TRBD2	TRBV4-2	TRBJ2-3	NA	TGTGCCAGCAGCCACCCAGCCGGGACTAGGGGCTCCGATACGCAGTATTTT	CASSHPAGTRGSDTQYF
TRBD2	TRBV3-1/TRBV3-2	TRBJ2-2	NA	TGTGCCAGCAGCCCGCCACTAGCGGGGGGTACCGGGGAGCTGTTTTTT	CASSPPLAGGTGELFF
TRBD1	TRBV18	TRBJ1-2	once	TGTGCCAGCTCACCCGCAGGGGGCCAGAATGGCTACACCTTC	CASSPAGGQNGYTF
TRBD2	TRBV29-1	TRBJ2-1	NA	TGCAGCGTTCGGGGCGGGGGGGATATTGAGCAGTTCTTC	CSVRGGGDIEQFF
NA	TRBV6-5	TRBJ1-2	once	TGTGCCAGCAGTCAAACAGCAATCTATGGCTACACCTTC	CASSQTAIYGYTF
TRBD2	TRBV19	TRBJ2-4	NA	TGTGCCAGTGGGGGGGATCCCAAAAACATTCAGTACTTC	CASGGDPKNIQYF
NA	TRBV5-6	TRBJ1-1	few	TGTGCCAGCAGCTCTGGTTGGGGCCGCACTGAAGCTTTCTTT	CASSSGWGRTEAFF
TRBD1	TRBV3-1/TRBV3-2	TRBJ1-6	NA	TGTGCCAGCAGCCCTAGACAGGGTAATTCACCCCTCCACTTT	CASSPRQGNSPLHF
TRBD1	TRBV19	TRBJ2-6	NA	TGTGCCAGTAGTTCTTCAGGGGGCTCTGGGGCCAACGTCCTGACTTTC	CASSSSGGSGANVLTF
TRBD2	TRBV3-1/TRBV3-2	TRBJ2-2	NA	TGTGCCAGCAGCCCATGGGGGGGGGCGAACACCGGGGAGCTGTTTTTT	CASSPWGGANTGELFF
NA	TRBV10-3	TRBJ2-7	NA	TGTGCCATCAGTGCTCAGTCTAGCTCCTACGAGCAGTACTTC	CAISAQSSSYEQYF
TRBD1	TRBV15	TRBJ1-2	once	TGTGCCACCAGCGACAGGGGGCAAAAGAACTATGGCTACACCTTC	CATSDRGQKNYGYTF
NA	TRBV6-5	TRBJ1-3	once	TGTGCCAGCAGTTCAAGAGACAGCTCTGGAAACACCATATATTTT	CASSSRDSSGNTIYF
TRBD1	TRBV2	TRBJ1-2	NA	TGTGCCAGCAGGGATAGACAGGGGGGCTACACCTTC	CASRDRQGGYTF
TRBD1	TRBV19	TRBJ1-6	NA	TGTGCCAGTAGTACCTTCCGGACAGGGAGTTATTCACCCCTCCACTTT	CASSTFRTGSYSPLHF
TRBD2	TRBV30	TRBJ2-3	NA	TGTGCCGGTCGGGACTACCTAAGCCCAGATACGCAGTATTTT	CAGRDYLSPDTQYF
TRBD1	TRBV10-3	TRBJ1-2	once	TGTGCCATCAGTGAGTACAGGGGCCTCACTAACTATGGCTACACCTTC	CAISEYRGLTNYGYTF
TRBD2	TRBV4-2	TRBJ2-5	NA	TGTGCCAGCAGCCGGACGACTAGCGTCCAAGAGACCCAGTACTTC	CASSRTTSVQETQYF
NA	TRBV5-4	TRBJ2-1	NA	TGTGCCAGCAGCTTTAGGCAGAGAGGCAGAAATGAGCAGTTCTTC	CASSFRQRGRNEQFF
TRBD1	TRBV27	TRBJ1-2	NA	TGTGCCAGCAGGATGACAGGGGCGATCTATGGCTACACCTTC	CASRMTGAIYGYTF
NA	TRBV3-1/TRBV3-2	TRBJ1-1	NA	TGTGCCAGCAGCCTTGGGGGGGAAATGAACACTGAAGCTTTCTTT	CASSLGGEMNTEAFF
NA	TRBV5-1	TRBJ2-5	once	TGCGCCAGCAGCAAAAGCCTAGCGATCGAGACCCAGTACTTC	CASSKSLAIETQYF
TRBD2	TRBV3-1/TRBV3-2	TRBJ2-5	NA	TGTGCCAGCCGTAGTGCGGGAGGAGCGTTTGAGACCCAGTACTTC	CASRSAGGAFETQYF
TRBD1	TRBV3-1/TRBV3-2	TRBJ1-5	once	TGTGCCAGCAGCCTGGACAGGGATCAGCCCCAGCATTTT	CASSLDRDQPQHF
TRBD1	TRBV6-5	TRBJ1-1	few	TGTGCCAGCGCCCAGAGGGGGCGAAACACTGAAGCTTTCTTT	CASAQRGRNTEAFF
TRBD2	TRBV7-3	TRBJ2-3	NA	TGTGCCAGCAGCCCCAGCGGGGGGGTCACAGATACGCAGTATTTT	CASSPSGGVTDTQYF
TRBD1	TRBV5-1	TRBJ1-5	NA	TGCGCCAGCAGTTGGGACAGGGATCAGCCCCAGCATTTT	CASSWDRDQPQHF
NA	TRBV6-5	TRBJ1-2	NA	TGTGCCAGCAGTTATGGGGCAGGGTTTTATGGCTACACCTTC	CASSYGAGFYGYTF
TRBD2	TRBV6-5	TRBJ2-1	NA	TGTGCCAGCAGTTACGTCAGCGGGGACAATGAGCAGTTCTTC	CASSYVSGDNEQFF
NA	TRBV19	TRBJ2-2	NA	TGTGCCAGTAATGGACAGATAAACACCGGGGAGCTGTTTTTT	CASNGQINTGELFF
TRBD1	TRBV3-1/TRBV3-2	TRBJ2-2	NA	TGTGCCAGCAGCCGAGGACAGGGCAACACCGGGGAGCTGTTTTTT	CASSRGQGNTGELFF
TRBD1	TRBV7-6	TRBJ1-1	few	TGTGCGACGGGACAGGGGGCCACTGAAGCTTTCTTT	CATGQGATEAFF
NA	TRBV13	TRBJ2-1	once	TGTGCCAGCAGCCCGACAGGTTGGGACAATGAGCAGTTCTTC	CASSPTGWDNEQFF
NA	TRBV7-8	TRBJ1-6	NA	TGTGCCAGCAGCCCCGATAATTCACCCCTCCACTTT	CASSPDNSPLHF
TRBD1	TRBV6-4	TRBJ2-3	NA	TGTGCCAGCATCAGGGGGAGCAGCACAGATACGCAGTATTTT	CASIRGSSTDTQYF
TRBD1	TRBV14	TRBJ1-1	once	TGTGCCAGCAGCCCGCAGACAGGGGGCAACACTGAAGCTTTCTTT	CASSPQTGGNTEAFF
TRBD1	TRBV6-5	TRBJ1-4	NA	TGTGCCAGCAGTTCAACAGGGGGGAGTGGGGAAAAACTGTTTTTT	CASSSTGGSGEKLFF
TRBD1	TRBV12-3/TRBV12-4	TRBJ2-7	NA	TGTGCCAGCAGGCCTAACAGGGGCGAGCAGTACTTC	CASRPNRGEQYF
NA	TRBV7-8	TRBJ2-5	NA	TGTGCCAGCAGTCTCGGAGGGATCCAAGAGACCCAGTACTTC	CASSLGGIQETQYF
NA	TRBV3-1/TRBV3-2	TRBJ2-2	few	TGTGCCAGCCAAAGAGGGAACACCGGGGAGCTGTTTTTT	CASQRGNTGELFF
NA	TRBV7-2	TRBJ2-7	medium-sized	TGTGCCAGCAGCTACAGGGTTGGCGAGCAGTACTTC	CASSYRVGEQYF
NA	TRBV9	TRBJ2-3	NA	TGTGCCAGCAGCGAGGCAGGGAGGCCAGATACGCAGTATTTT	CASSEAGRPDTQYF
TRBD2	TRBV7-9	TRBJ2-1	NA	TGTGCCAGCAGCCTAAGCGGGGGGGCGGGCAATGAGCAGTTCTTC	CASSLSGGAGNEQFF